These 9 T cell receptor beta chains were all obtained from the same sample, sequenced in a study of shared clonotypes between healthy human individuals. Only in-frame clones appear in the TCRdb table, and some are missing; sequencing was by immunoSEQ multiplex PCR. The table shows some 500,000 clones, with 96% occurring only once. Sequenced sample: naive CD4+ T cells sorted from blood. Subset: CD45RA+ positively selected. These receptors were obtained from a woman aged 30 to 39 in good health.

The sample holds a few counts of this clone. CDR3 residues: CASSQDLPGLAGGHTGELFF. The CDR3 region has the DNA TGTGCCAGCAGCCAAGACCTCCCAGGCCTAGCGGGAGGACACACCGGGGAGCTGTTTTTT. This chain connects TRBV4-2 to TRBJ2-2; 11 nucleotides line up with TRBD2. The CDR3 runs to 20 residues. Per germline, CDR1 LGHNA and CDR2 YNFKEQ. J gave up 3 bases and V 0 bases, and 12 bases lay outside the gene matches.

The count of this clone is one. DNA of the CDR3: TGTGCCAGCAGAGGACAGGGGTTTATATATGGCTACACCTTC. It yields the protein CASRGQGFIYGYTF. The gene calls are TRBV28 and TRBJ1-2, with 9 bases fitting TRBD1. V lost 6 bases to trimming and J lost 5 bases; unmatched junction nucleotides: 7. The germline V gene encodes CDR1 MDHEN and CDR2 SYDVKM. The CDR3 is 14 residues long.

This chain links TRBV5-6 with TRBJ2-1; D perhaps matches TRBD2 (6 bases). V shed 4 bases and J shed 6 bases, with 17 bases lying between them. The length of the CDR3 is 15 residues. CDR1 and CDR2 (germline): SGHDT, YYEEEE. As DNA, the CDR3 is TGTGCCAGCAGCCTCCCGGTTAGCGGACTCAATGAGCAGTTCTTC. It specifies CASSLPVSGLNEQFF.

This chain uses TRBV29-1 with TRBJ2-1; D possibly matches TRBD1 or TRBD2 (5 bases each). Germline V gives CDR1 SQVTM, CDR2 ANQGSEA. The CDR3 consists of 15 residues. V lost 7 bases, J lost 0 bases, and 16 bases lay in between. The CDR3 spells CSALGRSSSYNEQFF. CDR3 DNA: TGCAGCGCCCTGGGACGGTCAAGCTCCTACAATGAGCAGTTCTTC.

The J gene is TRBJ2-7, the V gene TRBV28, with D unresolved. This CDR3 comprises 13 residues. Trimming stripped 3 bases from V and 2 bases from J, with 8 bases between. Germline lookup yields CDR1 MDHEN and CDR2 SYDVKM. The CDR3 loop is CASSFGPTYEQYF. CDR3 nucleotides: TGTGCCAGCAGTTTCGGCCCGACCTACGAGCAGTACTTC.

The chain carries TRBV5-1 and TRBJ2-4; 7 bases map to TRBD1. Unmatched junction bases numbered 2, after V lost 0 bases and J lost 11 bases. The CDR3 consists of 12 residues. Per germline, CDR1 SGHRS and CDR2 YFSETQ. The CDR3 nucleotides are TGCGCCAGCAGCTTGGAACAGGGGCTTCAGTACTTC. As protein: CASSLEQGLQYF.

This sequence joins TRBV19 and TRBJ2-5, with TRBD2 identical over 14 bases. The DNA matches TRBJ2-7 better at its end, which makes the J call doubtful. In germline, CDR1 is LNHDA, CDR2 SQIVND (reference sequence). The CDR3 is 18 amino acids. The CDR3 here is CASSPGLAGEETSYEQYF. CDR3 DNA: TGTGCCAGTAGTCCGGGACTAGCGGGAGAGGAGACTTCCTACGAGCAGTACTTC.

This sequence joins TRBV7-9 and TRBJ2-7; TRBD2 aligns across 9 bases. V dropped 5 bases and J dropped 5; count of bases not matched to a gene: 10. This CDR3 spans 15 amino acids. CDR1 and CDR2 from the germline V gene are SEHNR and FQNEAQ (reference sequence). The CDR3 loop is CASSNTGTSRDEQYF. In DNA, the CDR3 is TGTGCCAGCAGCAACACCGGGACTAGCCGCGACGAGCAGTACTTC. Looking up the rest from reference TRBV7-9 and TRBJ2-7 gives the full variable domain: DTGVSQNPRHKITKRGQNVTFRCDPISEHNRLYWYRQTLGQGPEFLTYFQNEAQLEKSRLLSDRFSAERPKGSFSTLEIQRTEQGDSAMYLCASSNTGTSRDEQYFGPGTRLTVT.

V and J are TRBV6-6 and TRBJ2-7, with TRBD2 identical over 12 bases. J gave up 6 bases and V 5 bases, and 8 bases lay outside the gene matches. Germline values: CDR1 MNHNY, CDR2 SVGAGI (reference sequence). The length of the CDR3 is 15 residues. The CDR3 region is CASSARLAGASEQYF. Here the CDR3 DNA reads TGTGCCAGCAGTGCCCGACTAGCGGGAGCGTCCGAGCAGTACTTC.